Listed below are T cell receptor beta chains from one sample, sequenced in a study of post-analysis software for immune sequencing data. TCRdb analysed the PCR reads with MiXCR anew, one entry per CDR3 protein. The sample includes about 540,000 distinct CDR3 sequences, approximately 31% of them seen just once. Source material: blood. Source of these receptors: a girl aged 2 to 17 with multiple sclerosis. The CDR3 runs from the conserved cysteine through the conserved F or W. Each record gives: CDR3 DNA, CDR3 protein, V gene, D gene, clone size, J gene, CDR3 length. The D gene is left open where the match is weak. Not every row has a clone size; where given, it reads once, few, many or a size class.

TGCAGTGCTCCGGACAGGGGGGGGTACAATGAGCAGTTCTTC | CSAPDRGGYNEQFF | TRBV20-1 | TRBD1 | few | TRBJ2-1 | 14
TGCGCCAGCAGCCAAGAGGGGACTCAGCCCCAGCATTTT | CASSQEGTQPQHF | TRBV4-1 | . | . | TRBJ1-5 | 13
TGTGCCAGCAGCGGAGTGGAGACCCAGTACTTC | CASSGVETQYF | TRBV11-2 | . | once | TRBJ2-5 | 11
TGTGCCATCAGTGAATCTCCCGAGACCCAGTACTTC | CAISESPETQYF | TRBV10-3 | . | . | TRBJ2-5 | 12
TGCAGTGCTAGATCCTTCAGGGGTGAGCTTGGAAAACTGTTTTTT | CSARSFRGELGKLFF | TRBV20-1 | . | . | TRBJ1-4 | 15
TGCAGTGCCCCGCTCGGAACTGAAGCTTTCTTT | CSAPLGTEAFF | TRBV20-1 | . | . | TRBJ1-1 | 11
TGTGCCAGCAGCTTTGTAGCGGGGGGGCTTTGGAATGAGCAGTACTTC | CASSFVAGGLWNEQYF | TRBV7-8 | TRBD2 | . | TRBJ2-7 | 16
TGCAGTGCTAGAGATGGTCCGGCGAAGGACGAGCAGTACTTC | CSARDGPAKDEQYF | TRBV20-1 | . | . | TRBJ2-7 | 14
TGTGCCAGCAGCACCCGGGAACTCGGCTTAGCTAACTATGGCTACACCTTC | CASSTRELGLANYGYTF | TRBV11-2 | . | . | TRBJ1-2 | 17
TGTGCCAGCAGCTTAGGGGGGAGCCCCGGGACCCAGTTCTTC | CASSLGGSPGTQFF | TRBV7-2 | . | . | TRBJ2-1 | 14
TGCGCCAGCAGCTTGAAGGTGGGCAGGTTAAGCTCCTACAATGAGCAGTACTTC | CASSLKVGRLSSYNEQYF | TRBV5-1 | . | . | TRBJ2-5 | 18
TGTGCCAGCAGTTCGGCCCTAGGACGGACTGTCTCTGGGGCCAACGTCCTGACTTTC | CASSSALGRTVSGANVLTF | TRBV6-5 | . | . | TRBJ2-6 | 19
TGTGCCAGCAGCTTAGCGAGCAACACCGGGGAGCTGTTTTTT | CASSLASNTGELFF | TRBV7-6 | . | . | TRBJ2-2 | 14
TGCAGTGCTTTAAAGGGGACTGGGGAGACCCAGTACTTC | CSALKGTGETQYF | TRBV20-1 | . | . | TRBJ2-5 | 13
TGTGCCAGCAGCCAAGGACAGGCGGGGGAAAAACTGTTTTTT | CASSQGQAGEKLFF | TRBV4-2 | . | few | TRBJ1-4 | 14
TGCGCCAGCAGCTTGGCGGTAAACGGACTCACAGATACGCAGTATTTT | CASSLAVNGLTDTQYF | TRBV5-1 | . | . | TRBJ2-3 | 16
TGCGCCAGCAGCTTGGGAGCGGGGGGTAATGGCTACACCTTC | CASSLGAGGNGYTF | TRBV5-1 | . | . | TRBJ1-2 | 14
TGCAGTGCGCCTGACAGGGCCGGACCAAAAGATACGCAGTATTTT | CSAPDRAGPKDTQYF | TRBV20-1 | TRBD1 | . | TRBJ2-3 | 15
TGCAGTGCTAGAACAGGGGGCGCGTGGGGCCCAAATAATTCACCCCTCCACTTT | CSARTGGAWGPNNSPLHF | TRBV20-1 | TRBD1 | . | TRBJ1-6 | 18